This entry describes one T cell receptor (beta chain). The sample belongs to a study of control samples from healthy donors and cancer patients. Clones were read by immunoSEQ multiplex PCR, and TCRdb kept only the in-frame ones, dropping some. This sample has approximately 52,000 clones, with about nine tenths found just once. V was clipped by 2 bases and J by 4 bases; unmatched bases: 3. The V gene's germline CDR1 is SGDLS and CDR2 YYNGEE. The CDR3 loop spans 14 amino acids. The chain has TRBV9 and TRBJ2-7, with TRBD2 matching 10 bases. The sequencing input was PBMCs. This clonotype was obtained from a man in his fifties or sixties with head and neck cancer. Here the CDR3 reads CASSVTSGTYEQYF. For the CDR3, the DNA is TGTGCCAGCAGCGTTACTAGCGGGACATACGAGCAGTACTTC.